A single sample is the source of the 7 T cell receptor beta chains below, sequenced in a study of blood T cells in healthy people across ages. Then a second PCR, running roughly 7 to 11 cycles, was carried out with a sample-barcoded 5' primer and a J-beta primer mix. TCRdb analysed the 5' RACE reads with MiXCR anew, one entry per CDR3 protein. The table shows some 1.8 million distinct CDR3 sequences, with roughly 43% occurring only once. Sequenced: blood. These receptor sequences come from a human donor in good health.

This chain connects TRBV5-5 to TRBJ2-7, with D possibly being TRBD1 (6 bases). V lost 5 bases and J lost 2, with 20 bases in between. This CDR3 region has 16 residues. CDR1 SGHKS and CDR2 YYEKEE come from the germline V gene (reference sequence). The CDR3 sequence is CASSPGISGQPYEQYF. The CDR3 coding sequence is TGTGCCAGCAGTCCCGGAATTTCTGGACAGCCCTACGAGCAGTACTTC.

There are a few counts of this clonotype. The chain combines TRBV27 with TRBJ2-3, with D possibly matching TRBD2 (5 bases). This CDR3 has 14 amino acids. Between the trimmed V and J ends, which lost 3 bases and 6 bases, there was a span of 13 bases. Germline V CDR1 and CDR2: MNHEY, SMNVEV (reference sequence). The CDR3 DNA is TGTGCCAGCAGTTTGTACGGGGTCGGGGATACGCAGTATTTT. This codes for CASSLYGVGDTQYF.

A single count supports this clonotype. The chain couples TRBV20-1 to TRBJ2-7, with D unresolved. The DNA end is more similar to TRBJ2-5, so the J call may be wrong. Per the germline V gene, CDR1 is DFQATT and CDR2 is SNEGSKA (reference sequence). The CDR3 spans 12 residues. In DNA, the CDR3 is TGCAGTGCTAGGGGGATCCCAGAGACCCAGTACTTC. Protein product: CSARGIPETQYF.

V usage is TRBV9 and J usage is TRBJ2-6, with D uncertain. Germline V CDR1 and CDR2: SGDLS, YYNGEE. Trimming cost V 4 bases and J 2 bases, with 10 bases left between them. The CDR3 sequence is 15 residues long. The CDR3 DNA is TGTGCCAGCAGCCCCCGGGTAGCTGGGGCCAACGTCCTGACTTTC. Protein sequence: CASSPRVAGANVLTF.

This chain's CDR3 is CASSQDRRGSSYEQYF. In DNA form, the CDR3 reads TGCGCCAGCAGCCAAGATCGGCGGGGGAGCTCCTACGAGCAGTACTTC. J is TRBJ2-7 and V is TRBV4-1, with 7 bases identical to TRBD2. The CDR3 consists of 16 residues. Looked up from germline, CDR1 is MGHRA and CDR2 is YSYEKL. Trimming took 0 bases from V and 0 from J; bases not matched to a gene: 5.

This clonotype was seen more than once but under ten times. The V gene is TRBV4-3, the J gene TRBJ1-6, with D unresolved. Germline loops: CDR1 LGHNA, CDR2 YSLEER. V was pared by 0 bases and J by 6 bases, with 12 bases between. This CDR3 has 16 amino acids. The CDR3 loop is CASSQEPAGSNSPLHF. The DNA of the CDR3 is TGCGCCAGCAGCCAAGAGCCGGCTGGGTCTAATTCACCCCTCCACTTT.

This rearrangement joins TRBV7-9 to TRBJ1-1; possibly TRBD1 for D (5 bases). This CDR3 region has 17 residues. Between the trimmed V and J ends, which lost 1 base and 4 bases, there was a span of 19 bases. Germline CDR1 is SEHNR and CDR2 is FQNEAQ (reference sequence). The CDR3 sequence: CASSLGYGSPRGTEAFF. CDR3 DNA sequence: TGTGCCAGCAGCTTAGGCTATGGCTCGCCAAGGGGCACTGAAGCTTTCTTT.